This T cell receptor beta chain was recovered during a study of blood T cell repertoires in COVID-19. The wider study: Collection of acute and convalescent COVID-19 samples took place in the United States, Italy and Spain. The analysed material was cDNA or gDNA that came from T cells, B-cell-depleted T cells, or PBMCs.

The CDR3 is 15 amino acids. Germline CDR1 is SGHRS and CDR2 is YFSETQ. V lost 3 bases and J 2 bases, leaving 15 bases between the germline ends. Original handling: Amplifying reference gene primers gave estimates of nucleated cell counts. The method was immunoSEQ multiplex PCR; TCRdb's version includes in-frame clones alone and lacks a portion of them. D and trimming were read from the DNA, whereas the V and J calls and clone size are those reported in that table. The sample has 130,000 or so clones, around 81% seen once; the top ten hold about 1.6%. Sample: peripheral blood. This clonotype was sampled from a human donor in a cohort sampled during active COVID-19. This chain links TRBV5-1 with TRBJ2-7; perhaps TRBD2 as D (6 bases). Here the CDR3 reads CASSWTSGTPYEQYF. CDR3 nucleotide sequence: TGCGCCAGCAGCTGGACTTCCGGGACTCCCTACGAGCAGTACTTC.